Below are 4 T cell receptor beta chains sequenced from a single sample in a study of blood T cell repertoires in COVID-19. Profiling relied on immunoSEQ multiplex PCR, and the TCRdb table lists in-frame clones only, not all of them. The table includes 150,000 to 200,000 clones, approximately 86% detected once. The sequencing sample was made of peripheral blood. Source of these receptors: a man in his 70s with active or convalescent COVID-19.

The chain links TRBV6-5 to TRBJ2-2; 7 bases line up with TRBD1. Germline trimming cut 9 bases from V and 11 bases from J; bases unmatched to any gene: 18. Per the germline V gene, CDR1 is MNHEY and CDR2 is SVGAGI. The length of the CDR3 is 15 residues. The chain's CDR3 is CASRQGSFLGVELFF. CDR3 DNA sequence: TGTGCCAGTCGACAGGGAAGTTTCCTTGGGGTCGAGCTGTTTTTT.

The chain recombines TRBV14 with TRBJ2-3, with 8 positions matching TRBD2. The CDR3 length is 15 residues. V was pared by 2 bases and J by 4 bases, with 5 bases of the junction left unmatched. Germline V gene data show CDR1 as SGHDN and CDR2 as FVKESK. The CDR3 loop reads CASSQQGLAADTQYF. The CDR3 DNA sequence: TGTGCCAGCAGCCAACAAGGACTAGCCGCAGATACGCAGTATTTT.

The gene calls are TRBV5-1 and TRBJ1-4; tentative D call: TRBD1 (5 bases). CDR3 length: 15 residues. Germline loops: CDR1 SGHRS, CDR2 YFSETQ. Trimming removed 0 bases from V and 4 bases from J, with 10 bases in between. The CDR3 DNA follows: TGCGCCAGCAGCTTGGGGGGCGCGAGTAATGAAAAACTGTTTTTT. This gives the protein CASSLGGASNEKLFF. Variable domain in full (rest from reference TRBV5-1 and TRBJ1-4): KAGVTQTPRYLIKTRGQQVTLSCSPISGHRSVSWYQQTPGQGLQFLFEYFSETQRNKGNFPGRFSGRQFSNSRSEMNVSTLELGDSALYLCASSLGGASNEKLFFGSGTQLSVL.

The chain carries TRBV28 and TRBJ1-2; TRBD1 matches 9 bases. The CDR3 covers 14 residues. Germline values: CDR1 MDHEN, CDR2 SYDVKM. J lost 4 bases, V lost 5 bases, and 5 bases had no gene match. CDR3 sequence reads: CASSPGQGLYGYTF. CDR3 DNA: TGTGCCAGCAGTCCGGGACAGGGCCTCTATGGCTACACCTTC.